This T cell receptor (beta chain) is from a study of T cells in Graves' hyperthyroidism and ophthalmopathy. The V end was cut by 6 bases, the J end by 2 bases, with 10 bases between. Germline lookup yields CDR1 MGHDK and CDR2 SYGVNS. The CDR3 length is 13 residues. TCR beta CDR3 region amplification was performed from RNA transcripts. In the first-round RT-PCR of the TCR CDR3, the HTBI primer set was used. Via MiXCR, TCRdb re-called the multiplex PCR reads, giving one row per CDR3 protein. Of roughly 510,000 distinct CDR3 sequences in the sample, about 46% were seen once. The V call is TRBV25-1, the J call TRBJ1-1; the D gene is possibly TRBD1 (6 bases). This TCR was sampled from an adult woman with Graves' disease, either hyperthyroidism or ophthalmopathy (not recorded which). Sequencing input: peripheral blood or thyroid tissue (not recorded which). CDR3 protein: CASRNRVNTEAFF. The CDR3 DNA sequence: TGTGCCAGCAGGAACAGGGTTAACACTGAAGCTTTCTTT. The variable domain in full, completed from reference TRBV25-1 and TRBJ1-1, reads EADIYQTPRYLVIGTGKKITLECSQTMGHDKMYWYQQDPGMELHLIHYSYGVNSTEKGDLSSESTVSRIRTEHFPLTLESARPSHTSQYLCASRNRVNTEAFFGQGTRLTVV.